This passage covers 32 T cell receptor beta chains from one sample sequenced in a study of OX40 agonist ivuxolimab in advanced cancers. Libraries were prepared by immunoSEQ multiplex PCR; TCRdb keeps only in-frame clonotypes and omits some of them. The sample lists about 110,000 clones; over 85% were seen once. The sample here was CD4+ or CD8+ T cells sorted from blood, taken in a trial of the OX40 agonist ivuxolimab. The receptors stem from an adult with an advanced solid tumor such as melanoma, head and neck, liver or kidney cancer.

This clone was detected only once. The chain combines TRBV7-6 with TRBJ1-2; 9 positions agree with TRBD1. This CDR3 comprises 14 residues. The V gene's germline CDR1 is SGHVS and CDR2 FNYEAQ. V lost 6 bases to trimming and J lost 3 bases; unmatched junction nucleotides: 5. CDR3 amino acids: CASSSGQGYYGYTF. The CDR3 DNA follows: TGTGCCAGCAGTTCGGGACAGGGATACTATGGCTACACCTTC.

The chain combines TRBV7-2 with TRBJ2-7; D perhaps matches TRBD2 (5 bases). Germline values: CDR1 SGHTA, CDR2 FQGNSA. V was trimmed by 1 base and J by 4 bases, leaving 14 bases between them. There are 15 residues in the CDR3. The CDR3: CASSLVESSWYEQYF. The CDR3 nucleotides read TGTGCCAGCAGCTTAGTAGAGTCTAGCTGGTACGAGCAGTACTTC.

The chain joins TRBV25-1 to TRBJ2-3; 12 bases align to TRBD2. Germline V gene lookup returns CDR1 MGHDK and CDR2 SYGVNS. This CDR3 spans 15 amino acids. The J segment lost 0 bases and the V segment lost 5 bases, leaving 0 bases of the junction unmatched. The chain's CDR3 is CASSLAGGSTDTQYF. Here the CDR3 DNA reads TGTGCCAGCAGTCTAGCGGGGGGGAGCACAGATACGCAGTATTTT.

The V and J genes are TRBV6-1 and TRBJ2-7; D is uncertain. This CDR3 region has 12 residues. CDR1 and CDR2 (germline): MNHNS, SASEGT. Trimming left V 7 bases short and J 4 bases short, with 11 bases between. The CDR3 spells CASTKTQYEQYF. CDR3 DNA: TGTGCCAGCACCAAAACTCAGTACGAGCAGTACTTC.

The chain combines TRBV6-6 with TRBJ1-2; D is undetermined. The CDR3 covers 15 residues. Germline CDR1 and CDR2: MNHNY and SVGAGI (reference sequence). Between the trimmed V and J ends, which lost 0 bases and 4 bases, there was a span of 12 bases. CDR3 sequence reads: CASSYSRQEFYGYTF. CDR3 in DNA: TGTGCCAGCAGTTACTCGAGGCAGGAGTTCTATGGCTACACCTTC.

The sample holds one count of this clone. The gene calls are TRBV30 and TRBJ2-2; D is uncertain. The CDR3 runs to 12 residues. Germline V gives CDR1 GTSNPN, CDR2 SVGIG (reference sequence). V was clipped by 3 bases and J by 1 base, with 3 bases between them. The CDR3 spells CAWSQNTGELFF. The CDR3 DNA sequence: TGTGCCTGGAGCCAGAACACCGGGGAGCTGTTTTTT.

The chain is built from TRBV30 and TRBJ2-3, with no clear D. The CDR3 consists of 16 residues. The V end lost 2 bases, the J end lost 2 bases, and 17 bases lay between the germline ends. The germline gives CDR1 GTSNPN, CDR2 SVGIG (reference sequence). DNA for the CDR3: TGTGCCTGGAGTCCAAGAAGTTTACGGTACACAGATACGCAGTATTTT. Residues: CAWSPRSLRYTDTQYF. Using reference TRBV30 and TRBJ2-3 for the parts outside the CDR3, the full variable domain is SQTIHQWPATLVQPVGSPLSLECTVEGTSNPNLYWYRQAAGRGLQLLFYSVGIGQISSEVPQNLSASRPQDRQFILSSKKLLLSDSGFYLCAWSPRSLRYTDTQYFGPGTRLTVL.

This clone was observed a handful of times. The chain combines TRBV5-1 with TRBJ2-1; D call uncertain. Trimming stripped 4 bases from V and 5 bases from J, with 10 bases between. The CDR3 has 13 amino acids. Looked up from germline, CDR1 is SGHRS and CDR2 is YFSETQ. The CDR3 DNA reads TGCGCCAGCAGCCTAGGGATTGACAATGAGCAGTTCTTC. Translated: CASSLGIDNEQFF.

Only one count was recorded for this clone. The rearrangement links TRBV28 to TRBJ1-1; TRBD1 is a possible D gene (6 bases). V was pared by 1 base and J by 4 bases, with 16 bases between. Germline CDR1 and CDR2: MDHEN and SYDVKM. CDR3 length: 16 residues. The CDR3 coding sequence is TGTGCCAGCAGTTTATACCAGGGGACTGGAAGCACTGAAGCTTTCTTT. Its translation: CASSLYQGTGSTEAFF.

This rearrangement joins TRBV11-3 to TRBJ2-7; 11 positions agree with TRBD1. The CDR3 runs 13 residues. V lost 5 bases and J lost 6; bases outside the gene matches: 3. Germline CDR1 and CDR2: SGHNT and YENEEA. CDR3 sequence reads: CASSPGTGGEQYF. CDR3 DNA sequence: TGTGCCAGCAGCCCCGGGACAGGGGGCGAGCAGTACTTC.

The V gene is TRBV27, the J gene TRBJ2-1; 9 bases align to TRBD2. The V gene end was trimmed by 2 bases and the J gene end by 4 bases; junction bases not matched to a gene: 12. From germline, CDR1 is MNHEY and CDR2 SMNVEV (reference sequence). The CDR3 sequence is 18 residues long. The CDR3 sequence is CASSLRDSGRGNYNEQFF. In DNA form, the CDR3 reads TGTGCCAGCAGTTTACGGGATAGCGGGAGAGGTAATTACAATGAGCAGTTCTTC.

This sequence joins TRBV21-1 and TRBJ2-7; the DNA was not used to check the table's D call, TRBD1. TRBV21-1 is a listed pseudogene. The length of the CDR3 is 16 residues. The CDR3 coding sequence is TGTGCCAGCAGCCCCTCCAGGGACAGGGTTATCCACGAGCAGTACTTC. This codes for CASSPSRDRVIHEQYF.

In this sample, this clone turned up once. The J gene is TRBJ2-7, the V gene TRBV2; 7 positions agree with TRBD2. V shed 4 bases and J 5 bases; nucleotides not matched to a gene: 11. The length of the CDR3 is 15 residues. In germline, CDR1 is SNHLY, CDR2 FYNNEI. Written as DNA, the CDR3 is TGTGCCAGCAGTGCGCAGCGGGATTTTTCCCACGAGCAGTACTTC. Translating gives CASSAQRDFSHEQYF.

This chain connects TRBV27 to TRBJ2-3; TRBD1 is a possible D gene (5 bases). CDR1 and CDR2 from the germline V gene are MNHEY and SMNVEV (reference sequence). With 8 bases removed from V and 2 bases from J, the gap between germline ends came to 11 bases. The CDR3 extends over 13 amino acids. The CDR3 region is CASLDSNTDTQYF. The CDR3 region has the DNA TGTGCCAGCTTAGACAGCAACACAGATACGCAGTATTTT.

This rearrangement joins TRBV9 to TRBJ1-2; TRBD1 agrees at 9 bases. The trim removed 0 bases at V and 4 bases at J, leaving 10 bases unmatched. CDR1 and CDR2 from the germline V gene are SGDLS and YYNGEE. This CDR3 spans 17 amino acids. This CDR3 is CASSVAWGQGGGYGYTF. CDR3 coding DNA: TGTGCCAGCAGCGTAGCTTGGGGACAGGGAGGAGGCTATGGCTACACCTTC.

The chain combines TRBV5-6 with TRBJ2-7; D may correspond to TRBD1 or TRBD2 (6 bases each). There are 13 residues in the CDR3. V was pared by 3 bases and J by 1 base, with 8 bases between. CDR1 SGHDT and CDR2 YYEEEE come from the germline V gene. CDR3 DNA: TGTGCCAGCAGCTGGAGGGGGTCCTACGAGCAGTACTTC. Amino acid sequence: CASSWRGSYEQYF.

The J gene is TRBJ1-1, the V gene TRBV6-1; D remains ambiguous. The V end was cut by 3 bases, the J end by 2 bases, with 7 bases between. The CDR3 has 13 residues. In germline, CDR1 is MNHNS, CDR2 SASEGT. In nucleotides, the CDR3 is TGTGCCAGCAGTGATGTGAGAAACACTGAAGCTTTCTTT. Its protein is CASSDVRNTEAFF.

This chain links TRBV7-9 with TRBJ1-2, with a tentative D call TRBD1 (6 bases). V gave up 6 bases and J gave up 10 bases, with 15 bases separating them. CDR1 and CDR2 from the germline V gene are SEHNR and FQNEAQ (reference sequence). The CDR3 contains 12 residues. The CDR3 sequence: CASSPGEGDYTF. CDR3 bases: TGTGCCAGCAGTCCAGGGGAGGGGGACTACACCTTC.

V gene TRBV6-1 combines with J gene TRBJ2-3; 12 bases match TRBD1. CDR1 is MNHNS, CDR2 SASEGT, per germline. V lost 6 bases and J lost 5; bases outside the gene matches: 6. The CDR3 sequence is 15 residues long. This CDR3 reads CASSGDRGRGDTQYF. In nucleotides, the CDR3 is TGTGCCAGCAGCGGGGACAGGGGGCGTGGAGATACGCAGTATTTT.

This chain uses TRBV19 with TRBJ2-3, with TRBD2 matching 10 bases. The ends lost 4 bases at V and 6 bases at J; junction bases unmatched: 7. This CDR3 comprises 15 residues. In germline, CDR1 is LNHDA, CDR2 SQIVND (reference sequence). The CDR3 sequence: CASSTLLSGRDTQYF. The CDR3 region has the DNA TGTGCCAGTAGTACCCTACTTAGCGGGAGGGATACGCAGTATTTT.

The chain links TRBV29-1 to TRBJ2-5, with 9 bases matching TRBD2. This CDR3 has 13 residues. CDR1 is SQVTM and CDR2 is ANQGSEA in the germline V gene. The J segment lost 0 bases and the V segment lost 7 bases, leaving 3 bases of the junction unmatched. CDR3 sequence (DNA): TGCAGCGCCCGGACTAGCGACCAAGAGACCCAGTACTTC. Protein sequence: CSARTSDQETQYF. The full variable domain, rest sourced from reference TRBV29-1 and TRBJ2-5, is SAVISQKPSRDICQRGTSLTIQCQVDSQVTMMFWYRQQPGQSLTLIATANQGSEATYESGFVIDKFPISRPNLTFSTLTVSNMSPEDSSIYLCSARTSDQETQYFGPGTRLLVL.

This clone came up once. This chain joins TRBV4-2 and TRBJ1-2; D call uncertain. This CDR3 comprises 13 residues. Germline assignment: CDR1 LGHNA and CDR2 YNFKEQ. V was shortened by 3 bases and J by 4 bases, with 9 bases between the two germline ends. CDR3 protein: CASSQGWGYGYTF. The CDR3 DNA reads as TGTGCCAGCAGCCAGGGGTGGGGCTATGGCTACACCTTC.

This chain joins TRBV6-6 and TRBJ1-6, with TRBD1 matching over 7 bases. The CDR3 covers 15 residues. Unmatched junction bases numbered 7, after V lost 4 bases and J lost 7 bases. Germline V gene sequence: CDR1 MNHNY, CDR2 SVGAGI (reference sequence). The CDR3 DNA reads TGTGCCAGCAGTTCCACCGGGACAGCGAATTCACCCCTCCACTTT. Translation: CASSSTGTANSPLHF.

The rearrangement joins TRBV6-6 to TRBJ2-2; TRBD1 matches 8 bases. The germline gives CDR1 MNHNY, CDR2 SVGAGI (reference sequence). The CDR3 totals 16 residues. Unmatched junction bases numbered 10, after V lost 6 bases and J lost 4 bases. The CDR3: CASRQPGGDGTGELFF. CDR3 coding DNA: TGTGCCAGCAGGCAACCAGGGGGCGACGGCACCGGGGAGCTGTTTTTT.

The chain combines TRBV5-1 with TRBJ1-4; possible D gene TRBD1, 5 bases. The CDR3 length is 16 residues. The V gene lost 0 bases and the J gene lost 5 bases, with 14 bases spanning the gap. Germline V gene lookup returns CDR1 SGHRS and CDR2 YFSETQ. The CDR3 is CASSLAEQAGNEKLFF. DNA for the CDR3: TGCGCCAGCAGCTTGGCAGAACAGGCGGGGAATGAAAAACTGTTTTTT.

About this clone: This may be a read error: a much more frequent sequence differs by one nucleotide. The chain combines TRBV5-6 with TRBJ2-7; D perhaps matches TRBD1 (5 bases). V gave up 5 bases and J gave up 11 bases, with 14 bases separating them. CDR1 is SGHDT and CDR2 is YYEEEE in the germline V gene. This CDR3 has 11 amino acids. The CDR3 sequence: CASSVTETEYF. The DNA of the CDR3 is TGTGCCAGCAGTGTTACCGAGACAGAGTACTTC.

The chain recombines TRBV6-5 with TRBJ1-1; D gene uncertain. This CDR3 comprises 11 residues. The germline gives CDR1 MNHEY, CDR2 SVGAGI. The CDR3 DNA is TGTGCTGTACAGAGAAACACTGAAGCTTTCTTT. Translation: CAVQRNTEAFF.

The V call is TRBV4-3, the J call TRBJ2-5; 9 positions match TRBD1. The J call could be wrong; TRBJ2-7 is a better fit for the DNA end. The CDR3 has 15 residues. Germline-derived CDR1 and CDR2 are LGHNA and YSLEER. Here the CDR3 reads CASSQERDRVHEQYF. The CDR3 nucleotides read TGCGCCAGCAGCCAAGAAAGGGACAGGGTACACGAGCAGTACTTC.

The chain uses TRBV4-2 and TRBJ2-1, with a tentative D call TRBD2 (6 bases). Germline V gene sequence: CDR1 LGHNA, CDR2 YNFKEQ. The CDR3 is 16 residues long. Trimming took 3 bases from V and 4 from J, leaving 16 bases between them. The CDR3 loop is CASSHPSRDLYNEQFF. CDR3 nucleotide sequence: TGTGCCAGCAGCCACCCCTCGCGGGACCTTTACAATGAGCAGTTCTTC.

The chain is built from TRBV10-1 and TRBJ1-5; no clear D. The CDR3 has 11 residues. V was clipped by 4 bases and J by 6 bases, with 4 bases between them. Germline CDR1 reads WNHNN; CDR2 reads SYGVQD (reference sequence). The CDR3 sequence is CASSGSQPQHF. The CDR3 DNA sequence: TGCGCCAGCAGTGGGAGTCAGCCCCAGCATTTT.

The V and J genes are TRBV28 and TRBJ1-2; D is perhaps TRBD1 (5 bases). CDR1 is MDHEN and CDR2 is SYDVKM in the germline V gene. The CDR3 is 14 amino acids. Between the trimmed V and J ends, which lost 6 bases and 5 bases, there was a span of 16 bases. The CDR3 region is CASSLPGARYGYTF. The DNA of the CDR3 is TGTGCCAGCAGCCTACCCGGGGCGCGGTATGGCTACACCTTC.

The genes are TRBV30 and TRBJ2-1; tentative D call: TRBD1 (5 bases). Germline values: CDR1 GTSNPN, CDR2 SVGIG (reference sequence). Trimming left V 7 bases short and J 0 bases short, with 7 bases between. The length of the CDR3 is 12 residues. This chain's CDR3 is CASTVSYNEQFF. The CDR3 nucleotides read TGTGCCTCGACAGTCTCCTACAATGAGCAGTTCTTC.